The clone carrying this TCR beta chain was observed once. Its antigen is undetermined. Sequencing used immunoSEQ multiplex PCR; TCRdb keeps in-frame clones, though not all of them. The sample lists 15,000 to 20,000 clones, 78% occurring once. This sample stems from a study of tumor-infiltrating lymphocytes in localized non-small cell lung cancer. General study results and limits: Immunotypes IM1 and IM2 had similar TCR-derived T-cell fractions. TCR sequencing covered a subset of patients with enough tissue. Each assay used a separate piece of the same tissue.

The source material was lung tumor tissue. The sequence came from a human donor with non-small cell lung cancer.

The CDR3 DNA reads as TGTGCCAGCCAAACCTGGGCCTCGGTCACCCAGCATTTT. Protein sequence: CASQTWASVTQHF. The rearrangement joins TRBV5-6 to TRBJ1-5; D ambiguous. There are 13 residues in the CDR3. Trimming removed 7 bases at V and 11 bases at J, with 19 bases between. Germline CDR1 is SGHDT and CDR2 is YYEEEE.